This is a list of T cell receptor beta chains from one sample in a study of Tregs in tolerant kidney transplant recipients. This table comes from immunoSEQ multiplex PCR, and its TCRdb copy is limited to in-frame clones, with some not included. The sample lists roughly 250,000 clones, about 80% occurring once. Sample: CD4+ T cells from blood. The source is a human donor in good health. Each CDR3 is given with its conserved first and last residue. A D gene is named only where the DNA matches it firmly. Size values are once, few and many counts, or a class for expanded clones, and some rows have none.

size: .
D: TRBD1
J: TRBJ1-1
V: TRBV4-2
DNA: TGTGCCAGCAGCCAGGCACAGGGGGCTGAAGCTTTCTTT
CDR3: CASSQAQGAEAFF

size: .
D: .
J: TRBJ2-1
V: TRBV7-6
DNA: TGTGCCAGCAGCCCCCAGGGCGTGGGAAACAATGAGCAGTTCTTC
CDR3: CASSPQGVGNNEQFF

size: .
D: .
J: TRBJ1-5
V: TRBV10-3
DNA: TGTGCCACCAACCCACAGGGACGTTATAGCAATCAGCCCCAGCATTTT
CDR3: CATNPQGRYSNQPQHF

size: .
D: TRBD1
J: TRBJ2-6
V: TRBV19
DNA: TGTGCCAGTAGTGCCAGTCCCGGGACAGGGGATGGGGCCAACGTCCTGACTTTC
CDR3: CASSASPGTGDGANVLTF

size: .
D: .
J: TRBJ2-3
V: TRBV30
DNA: TGTGCCTGGACGGGCACAGATACGCAGTATTTT
CDR3: CAWTGTDTQYF

size: .
D: TRBD1
J: TRBJ1-4
V: TRBV7-8
DNA: TGTGCCAGCAGCACTCTAAGACAGGGCGGGGAAAAACTGTTTTTT
CDR3: CASSTLRQGGEKLFF

size: .
D: .
J: TRBJ1-4
V: TRBV5-8
DNA: TGTGCCAGCAGGTTCGACGAAAAACTGTTTTTT
CDR3: CASRFDEKLFF

size: .
D: .
J: TRBJ1-2
V: TRBV7-9
DNA: TGTGCCAGCAGCTTAGACAGGGCAGGAGGCTACACCTTC
CDR3: CASSLDRAGGYTF

size: few
D: .
J: TRBJ1-1
V: TRBV2
DNA: TGTGCCAGCATCAGAGGGGGTGGATCTGAAGCTTTCTTT
CDR3: CASIRGGGSEAFF

size: .
D: TRBD2
J: TRBJ2-7
V: TRBV11-2
DNA: TGTGCCAGCAGCTTAGAAGGTCGGGGGGGGCGCTACGAGCAGTACTTC
CDR3: CASSLEGRGGRYEQYF

size: .
D: .
J: TRBJ2-7
V: TRBV2
DNA: TGTGCCAGCAGTGTTGAGGCTCTAGGTTCATACGAGCAGTACTTC
CDR3: CASSVEALGSYEQYF

size: .
D: .
J: TRBJ1-6
V: TRBV18
DNA: TGTGCCAGCTCACCACCGCAGGGTTCGAATTCACCCCTCCACTTT
CDR3: CASSPPQGSNSPLHF

size: .
D: .
J: TRBJ1-1
V: TRBV2
DNA: TGTGCCAGCAGTGAACAAGGACGATTGGGGACTGAAGCTTTCTTT
CDR3: CASSEQGRLGTEAFF

size: many
D: .
J: TRBJ2-2
V: TRBV25-1
DNA: TGTGCCAGCAGACACGCGGGGAACACCGGGGAGCTGTTTTTT
CDR3: CASRHAGNTGELFF

size: .
D: TRBD2
J: TRBJ2-7
V: TRBV19
DNA: TGTGCCACCTCGCGCCAACTAGCGGCTAGCTCCTACGAGCAGTACTTC
CDR3: CATSRQLAASSYEQYF

size: .
D: TRBD1
J: TRBJ1-1
V: TRBV2
DNA: TGTGCCAGCAGGGGCTCGACAGGGATAGACACTGAAGCTTTCTTT
CDR3: CASRGSTGIDTEAFF

size: .
D: TRBD1
J: TRBJ2-7
V: TRBV15
DNA: TGTGCCACCAGCAAGGAGCTTATAGGACAGGGAAGCTCCTACGAGCAGTACTTC
CDR3: CATSKELIGQGSSYEQYF

size: few
D: .
J: TRBJ2-1
V: TRBV27
DNA: TGTGCCAGCAGTTTAGAGACAGCGCCCTACAATGAGCAGTTCTTC
CDR3: CASSLETAPYNEQFF

size: .
D: .
J: TRBJ1-2
V: TRBV10-1
DNA: TGCGCCAGCAGTGAGAACAGCAACTATGGCTACACCTTC
CDR3: CASSENSNYGYTF

size: .
D: TRBD2
J: TRBJ2-3
V: TRBV13
DNA: TGTGCCAGCAGCTTAAGACTAGCGGTCCACACAGATACGCAGTATTTT
CDR3: CASSLRLAVHTDTQYF

size: .
D: TRBD1
J: TRBJ1-1
V: TRBV11-1
DNA: TGTGCCAGCAGCCCACGGACAGGGGGGGCTTTAACTGAAGCTTTCTTT
CDR3: CASSPRTGGALTEAFF

size: .
D: TRBD1
J: TRBJ1-1
V: TRBV2
DNA: TGTGCCAGCAATAGACCGGGACAGGGGATGAACACTGAAGCTTTCTTT
CDR3: CASNRPGQGMNTEAFF

size: once
D: TRBD1
J: TRBJ1-3
V: TRBV11-2
DNA: TGTGCCAGCAGCTTGGTAACAGGGGCCAACTCTGGAAACACCATATATTTT
CDR3: CASSLVTGANSGNTIYF

size: .
D: .
J: TRBJ2-7
V: TRBV7-8
DNA: TGTGCCAGCAGCTTAGATACAGGACCATCCTACGAGCAGTACTTC
CDR3: CASSLDTGPSYEQYF

size: .
D: TRBD1
J: TRBJ2-5
V: TRBV11-2
DNA: TGTGCCAGCAGCTTAGTCGCAGGGGGTAGTCAGTACTTC
CDR3: CASSLVAGGSQYF

size: few
D: .
J: TRBJ1-1
V: TRBV7-9
DNA: TGTGCCAGCAGCGGCTACAGGGACCAGAACACTGAAGCTTTCTTT
CDR3: CASSGYRDQNTEAFF

size: .
D: .
J: TRBJ2-7
V: TRBV7-8
DNA: TGTGCCAGCAGCCCGGAGGTATTTAGAGGCGAGCAGTACTTC
CDR3: CASSPEVFRGEQYF

size: .
D: TRBD1
J: TRBJ2-5
V: TRBV18
DNA: TGTGCCAGCTCATCGGGACAGGGGGCTGAGACCCAGTACTTC
CDR3: CASSSGQGAETQYF

size: .
D: .
J: TRBJ2-3
V: TRBV14
DNA: TGTGCCAGCAGCCAAGACCTGGTCAGGGATACGCAGTATTTT
CDR3: CASSQDLVRDTQYF

size: .
D: TRBD1
J: TRBJ2-7
V: TRBV11-3
DNA: TGTGCCAGCAGCTTAGAAGGGGGCTCCGAGCAGTACTTC
CDR3: CASSLEGGSEQYF

size: .
D: .
J: TRBJ1-1
V: TRBV7-2
DNA: TGTGCCAGCAGCTTAGTTGGGGGCGCGAGGACTGAAGCTTTCTTT
CDR3: CASSLVGGARTEAFF

size: .
D: TRBD1
J: TRBJ2-5
V: TRBV10-3
DNA: TGTGCCATCAGGGGACAGGCGGAGACCCAGTACTTC
CDR3: CAIRGQAETQYF

size: .
D: .
J: TRBJ2-3
V: TRBV18
DNA: TGTGCCAGCTCACCCGAACAGCGCAGCACAGATACGCAGTATTTT
CDR3: CASSPEQRSTDTQYF

size: .
D: .
J: TRBJ1-4
V: TRBV2
DNA: TGTGCCAGCAGGGACACTGAAAAACTGTTTTTT
CDR3: CASRDTEKLFF

size: .
D: .
J: TRBJ1-2
V: TRBV6-6
DNA: TGTGCCAGCAGTGTGGACGGGAACTATGGCTACACCTTC
CDR3: CASSVDGNYGYTF

size: .
D: .
J: TRBJ2-7
V: TRBV10-1
DNA: TGCGCCAGCAGCCCCCTAAGTGGTCCGGGGGACGAGCAGTACTTC
CDR3: CASSPLSGPGDEQYF

size: few
D: TRBD2
J: TRBJ2-1
V: TRBV18
DNA: TGTGCCAGCTCACCAGGTAGCGGGAGGAACAATGAGCAGTTCTTC
CDR3: CASSPGSGRNNEQFF

size: once
D: TRBD1
J: TRBJ2-3
V: TRBV5-1
DNA: TGCGCCAGCAGCCCGACAGGGGCCCGCACAGATACGCAGTATTTT
CDR3: CASSPTGARTDTQYF

size: .
D: .
J: TRBJ2-5
V: TRBV5-8
DNA: TGTGCCAGCACCACCGGGCGGCAAGAGACCCAGTACTTC
CDR3: CASTTGRQETQYF